The sequence of this TCR beta chain was determined in a study of blood T cells in healthy people across ages. For the study at large: Template switching captured about one barcoded beta molecule per two T cells.

This clonotype was picked up one time. The second PCR ran roughly 7 to 12 cycles with a sample-barcoded 5' primer and J-beta primers. TCRdb fed the 5' RACE reads into MiXCR, producing one record per CDR3 protein. The sample includes 1.5 million to 1.8 million distinct CDR3 sequences, 40% to 45% of them seen just once. This TCR derives from a woman between 18 and 29 years old in good health. The source material was blood.

This chain's CDR3 is CATRARAGEQYF. DNA for the CDR3: TGTGCCACACGAGCGCGAGCGGGCGAGCAGTACTTC. V usage is TRBV10-3 and J usage is TRBJ2-5; D possibly corresponds to TRBD2 (6 bases). The J call is uncertain, as TRBJ2-7 better fits the DNA end. Germline V lookup: CDR1 ENHRY, CDR2 SYGVKD. The length of the CDR3 is 12 residues.